Listed here is a single T cell receptor beta chain. The antigen is unknown. MiXCR, run by TCRdb on the 5' RACE reads, gives a single entry per CDR3 protein. Of under 900,000 distinct CDR3 sequences listed, approximately 13% are singletons. Each donor was a healthy Caucasian. The ends were cut back, 1 base at V and 5 bases at J, with 9 bases in the middle. CDR1 is SGHVS, CDR2 FQNEAQ, per germline. The CDR3 extends over 14 amino acids. These data come from a study of identical twins. Study-wide points: Twins' surplus sharing was weaker for beta out-of-frame sequences. Abundant cord blood beta clonotypes carried fewer insertions; memory repertoires showed none.

Another study also made use of these data, one on yellow fever vaccine responses in identical twins.

The sample consisted of PBMCs. This chain links TRBV7-8 with TRBJ2-1; D call uncertain. This clonotype originated in a woman between 18 and 29 years old in good health. Here the CDR3 reads CASSLVARDNEQFF. In DNA, the CDR3 is TGTGCCAGCAGCTTAGTTGCAAGAGACAATGAGCAGTTCTTC. Drawing the rest from reference TRBV7-8 and TRBJ2-1, the complete variable domain is GAGVSQSPRYKVAKRGQDVALRCDPISGHVSLFWYQQALGQGPEFLTYFQNEAQLDKSGLPSDRFFAERPEGSVSTLKIQRTQQEDSAVYLCASSLVARDNEQFFGPGTRLTVL.